Each of the 24 T cell receptor beta chains below was sequenced from the same sample in a study of shared clonotypes between healthy human individuals. The protocol was immunoSEQ multiplex PCR, while the TCRdb copy is restricted to in-frame clones and leaves out a portion. The sample has around 2,000,000 clones, 85% to 95% seen once. Sequenced: naive CD4+ T cells sorted from blood. This sample's subset: CD45RA+ positively selected. All receptors come from a man aged 18 to 30 in good health.

This chain joins TRBV19 and TRBJ2-1; 12 bases align to TRBD1. With 4 bases clipped from V and 0 bases from J, the junction kept 7 bases outside the gene matches. Germline V lookup: CDR1 LNHDA, CDR2 SQIVND (reference sequence). This CDR3 is 18 amino acids long. The CDR3 region has the DNA TGTGCCAGTAGTAGGGGGACAGGGGGCTCCTTCTCCTACAATGAGCAGTTCTTC. It is translated as CASSRGTGGSFSYNEQFF.

The J gene is TRBJ2-3, the V gene TRBV18; D may be TRBD2 (5 bases). V lost 4 bases and J lost 5, with 13 bases in between. Germline CDR1 reads KGHSH; CDR2 reads LQKENI. The CDR3 is made up of 14 amino acids. In DNA form, the CDR3 reads TGTGCCAGCTCACGAACAGAGGGCTTAGATACGCAGTATTTT. Encoded protein: CASSRTEGLDTQYF.

V is TRBV10-3 and J is TRBJ2-7; D is undetermined. Trimming took off 0 bases at V and 6 bases at J, with 6 bases between the two ends. This CDR3 region has 12 residues. Germline V CDR1 and CDR2: ENHRY, SYGVKD. The CDR3 here is CAISESRSEQYF. CDR3 DNA: TGTGCCATCAGTGAGTCGCGGTCCGAGCAGTACTTC.

This sequence joins TRBV28 and TRBJ1-2; tentatively, D is TRBD1 (6 bases). Trimming shortened V by 3 bases and J by 1 base, and 12 bases separated the two germline ends. The CDR3 covers 15 residues. In germline, CDR1 is MDHEN, CDR2 SYDVKM. The CDR3 loop reads CASSLGTPFNYGYTF. The CDR3 DNA reads as TGTGCCAGCAGTTTGGGGACACCGTTTAACTATGGCTACACCTTC.

With regard to this clone: In the same sample, other DNA sequences code for this CDR3. The J gene is TRBJ2-1, the V gene TRBV9; 7 bases agree with TRBD1. CDR3 length: 15 amino acids. The ends lost 0 bases at V and 4 bases at J; junction bases unmatched: 4. Germline V lookup: CDR1 SGDLS, CDR2 YYNGEE. The CDR3 DNA is TGTGCCAGCAGCGTAGGACAGGGACCGTACAATGAGCAGTTCTTC. Translated, it gives CASSVGQGPYNEQFF.

The chain combines TRBV5-1 with TRBJ2-3; the D is unclear. The germline CDR1 and CDR2 sequences are SGHRS and YFSETQ. This CDR3 is 14 amino acids long. V gave up 2 bases and J gave up 5 bases, with 12 bases separating them. This CDR3 is CASSLPDKKDTQYF. For the CDR3, the DNA is TGCGCCAGCAGCTTACCGGATAAAAAAGATACGCAGTATTTT.

This chain uses TRBV30 with TRBJ2-2, with D possibly being TRBD1 (5 bases). Trimming took 4 bases from V and 6 from J, leaving 6 bases between them. This CDR3 contains 11 residues. CDR1 is GTSNPN, CDR2 SVGIG, per germline (reference sequence). CDR3 DNA: TGTGCCTGGAACAGGCCCGGGGAGCTGTTTTTT. Its translation is CAWNRPGELFF.

The chain has TRBV28 and TRBJ1-2; no firm D call. The CDR3 contains 12 residues. The V gene lost 2 bases and the J gene lost 6 bases, with 7 bases spanning the gap. Germline V CDR1 and CDR2: MDHEN, SYDVKM. CDR3 in DNA: TGTGCCAGCAGTTTACTCAACCATGGCTACACCTTC. This translates into CASSLLNHGYTF.

This chain joins TRBV30 and TRBJ2-7; 9 nucleotides agree with TRBD1. The germline gives CDR1 GTSNPN, CDR2 SVGIG (reference sequence). The junction had 8 bases not matched to a gene; V was cut back by 3 bases and J by 2 bases. The CDR3 runs 15 residues. The CDR3 reads CAWSAGTGSTYEQYF. In DNA, the CDR3 is TGTGCCTGGAGCGCCGGGACAGGGAGTACCTACGAGCAGTACTTC.

The chain uses TRBV7-2 and TRBJ1-2; 11 bases are shared with TRBD1. The CDR3 is 15 amino acids. The V and J ends lost 5 bases and 6 bases, in that order; junction bases with no gene match: 8. Germline CDR1 is SGHTA and CDR2 is FQGNSA. The CDR3 bases are TGTGCCAGCAGCCCGGGTGGGGACAGGGGGAATGGCTACACCTTC. It codes for CASSPGGDRGNGYTF.

The V call is TRBV5-6, the J call TRBJ1-1; a possible D gene is TRBD1 (5 bases). Germline-derived CDR1 and CDR2 are SGHDT and YYEEEE. V was clipped by 3 bases and J by 7 bases, with 10 bases between them. The CDR3 is 12 amino acids. CDR3 in DNA: TGTGCCAGCAGCTCAGGGTTTAGTGAAGCTTTCTTT. Protein: CASSSGFSEAFF.

This chain links TRBV14 with TRBJ2-3; D might be TRBD2 (6 bases). Germline CDR1 reads SGHDN; CDR2 reads FVKESK. Trimming removed 6 bases at V and 5 bases at J, with 12 bases between. CDR3 length equals 13 residues. CDR3 sequence (DNA): TGTGCCAGCAGTGGCTTAGCGGAAGATACGCAGTATTTT. Translation gives CASSGLAEDTQYF.

The chain employs TRBV6-6 and TRBJ2-1, with a tentative D call TRBD2 (5 bases). Looked up from germline, CDR1 is MNHNY and CDR2 is SVGAGI (reference sequence). Trimming left V 4 bases short and J 8 bases short, with 12 bases between. The CDR3 totals 13 residues. In DNA form, the CDR3 reads TGTGCCAGCAGTTCACTAGTTAAATATGAGCAGTTCTTC. Its translation: CASSSLVKYEQFF.

Remarks on this clone: The sample holds other DNA sequences that translate to the same CDR3. J is TRBJ1-1 and V is TRBV28, with D unclear. Deletions cut 2 bases from V and 4 bases from J, with 8 bases between. The CDR3 is 13 residues long. CDR1 and CDR2 from the germline V gene are MDHEN and SYDVKM. The CDR3, as DNA: TGTGCCAGCAGTTTAAGAGGGCTCACTGAAGCTTTCTTT. Residues: CASSLRGLTEAFF.

The chain links TRBV5-1 to TRBJ2-2; 7 nucleotides match TRBD1. The J segment lost 4 bases and the V segment lost 0 bases, leaving 9 bases of the junction unmatched. Germline loops: CDR1 SGHRS, CDR2 YFSETQ. CDR3 size: 17 residues. In nucleotides, the CDR3 is TGCGCCAGCAGCTTGGCCCCTAAGGGGGCGGGCACCGGGGAGCTGTTTTTT. Amino acids: CASSLAPKGAGTGELFF.

V is TRBV5-1 and J is TRBJ2-3; 11 bases are a match to TRBD2. The germline gives CDR1 SGHRS, CDR2 YFSETQ. V lost 6 bases, J lost 2 bases, and 2 bases stayed unmatched. The CDR3 spans 14 residues. The CDR3 DNA follows: TGCGCCAGCAAACTAGCGGGGGTCACAGATACGCAGTATTTT. Translation gives CASKLAGVTDTQYF.

CDR3 nucleotide sequence: TGTGCCAGCAGGACAGGGGCGGACTATGGCTACACCTTC. Translating gives CASRTGADYGYTF. The chain is built from TRBV27 and TRBJ1-2; the match to TRBD1 covers 8 bases. The V and J ends lost 6 bases and 3 bases, in that order; junction bases with no gene match: 3. This CDR3 comprises 13 residues. The germline V gene encodes CDR1 MNHEY and CDR2 SMNVEV (reference sequence).

This rearrangement joins TRBV6-1 to TRBJ1-5; 10 nucleotides line up with TRBD1. The ends lost 2 bases at V and 9 bases at J; junction bases unmatched: 7. Germline CDR1 and CDR2: MNHNS and SASEGT. The length of the CDR3 is 15 residues. The CDR3 DNA reads as TGTGCCAGCAGTGAACCGACAGGGGGCTTGCTGCCCCAGCATTTT. It codes for CASSEPTGGLLPQHF.

This clone came up once. The CDR3 region is CATSRVPGGATLQETQYF. The CDR3 DNA sequence: TGTGCCACCAGCAGAGTCCCCGGAGGCGCAACACTCCAAGAGACCCAGTACTTC. The rearrangement joins TRBV15 to TRBJ2-5; a possible D gene is TRBD2 (5 bases). CDR1 and CDR2 from the germline V gene are LNHNV and YYDKDF (reference sequence). V gave up 1 base and J gave up 1 base, with 19 bases separating them. The CDR3 is 18 amino acids.

The chain uses TRBV20-1 and TRBJ2-5; no reliable D call. Germline V gene lookup returns CDR1 DFQATT and CDR2 SNEGSKA (reference sequence). The CDR3 is made up of 11 amino acids. V lost 5 bases and J lost 0, with 4 bases in between. The CDR3 sequence is CSAEYQETQYF. In DNA form, the CDR3 reads TGCAGTGCTGAGTACCAAGAGACCCAGTACTTC.

The rearrangement links TRBV6-1 to TRBJ1-2; TRBD1 matches 9 bases. V lost 6 bases, J lost 6 bases, and 2 bases stayed unmatched. The CDR3 totals 12 residues. Germline lookup yields CDR1 MNHNS and CDR2 SASEGT. The chain's CDR3 is CASRDRGHGYTF. The CDR3 DNA is TGTGCCAGCAGGGACAGGGGACATGGCTACACCTTC.

This clone was counted a single time. J is TRBJ2-7 and V is TRBV18, with TRBD2 matching over 12 bases. This CDR3 contains 16 residues. V shed 4 bases, J shed 3 bases, and the junction held 7 bases outside the gene matches. The germline V gene encodes CDR1 KGHSH and CDR2 LQKENI. CDR3 sequence: CASSLSGTSGYYEQYF. In DNA, the CDR3 is TGTGCCAGCTCACTATCCGGGACTAGCGGGTACTACGAGCAGTACTTC.

The V and J genes are TRBV6-5 and TRBJ1-6; no definite D call. The CDR3 is made up of 15 amino acids. Trimming left V 2 bases short and J 13 bases short, with 18 bases between. The germline CDR1 and CDR2 sequences are MNHEY and SVGAGI. CDR3 protein: CASSYIQTRQSPLHF. The CDR3, as DNA: TGTGCCAGCAGTTACATCCAGACACGCCAGTCGCCCCTCCACTTT.

Of note for this clone: The sample contains more than one DNA sequence encoding this CDR3. The gene calls are TRBV19 and TRBJ2-7, with 9 bases aligning to TRBD2. CDR1 is LNHDA and CDR2 is SQIVND in the germline V gene (reference sequence). V lost 6 bases, J lost 2 bases, and 2 bases stayed unmatched. This CDR3 has 13 residues. CDR3: CASRASGTYEQYF. DNA of the CDR3: TGTGCCAGTAGAGCTAGCGGGACCTACGAGCAGTACTTC.